This TCR beta chain was identified during a study of blood T cell repertoires in COVID-19. About the study: Sources were T cells, B-cell-depleted T cells, or PBMCs; the material itself was cDNA or gDNA.

As processed by the authors: Amplification of reference gene primers was used by the study to estimate nucleated cell counts. Only in-frame clones appear in the TCRdb table, and some are missing; sequencing was by immunoSEQ multiplex PCR. The V and J calls and clone size come from that table; D and trimming were worked out from the DNA. The sample consists of 350,000 to 400,000 clones, 75% to 90% of them appearing once. The CDR3 contains 13 residues. V gave up 5 bases and J gave up 2 bases; unmatched junction bases: 1. Germline CDR1 SNHLY, CDR2 FYNNEI. With respect to this clone: Other DNA sequences of this sample code for an identical CDR3.

The chain couples TRBV2 to TRBJ2-5; 8 bases are a match to TRBD1. The receptor was derived from an older woman with COVID-19, enrolled during active disease. Sequencing input: peripheral blood. The CDR3 loop is CASSRQGQETQYF. The CDR3 DNA sequence: TGTGCCAGCAGTCGACAGGGGCAAGAGACCCAGTACTTC. Looking up the rest from reference TRBV2 and TRBJ2-5 gives the full variable domain: EPEVTQTPSHQVTQMGQEVILRCVPISNHLYFYWYRQILGQKVEFLVSFYNNEISEKSEIFDDQFSVERPDGSNFTLKIRSTKLEDSAMYFCASSRQGQETQYFGPGTRLLVL.